These 17 T cell receptor beta chains were all obtained from the same sample, sequenced in a study of T cell changes during pregnancy in multiple sclerosis. Clones were read by immunoSEQ multiplex PCR, and TCRdb kept only the in-frame ones, dropping some. The table records about 120,000 clones, more than 85% of them present only once. The source was peripheral blood, collected in the third trimester of pregnancy. The receptors shown here come from a female donor with multiple sclerosis, enrolled in a pregnancy study.

The J gene is TRBJ2-7, the V gene TRBV27; 8 bases align to TRBD2. The V and J ends lost 8 bases and 4 bases, in that order; junction bases with no gene match: 10. The CDR3 totals 14 residues. Germline assignment: CDR1 MNHEY and CDR2 SMNVEV (reference sequence). In DNA form, the CDR3 reads TGTGCCAGCCACCCCAGCGGGAGCTTTTACGAGCAGTACTTC. Protein product: CASHPSGSFYEQYF.

The V gene is TRBV6-5, the J gene TRBJ1-5, with 7 bases aligning to TRBD1. Per the germline V gene, CDR1 is MNHEY and CDR2 is SVGAGI. J lost 4 bases, V lost 4 bases, and 4 bases had no gene match. This CDR3 is built from 14 residues. The CDR3 DNA follows: TGTGCCAGCAGTTTAGACAGGGCGAATCAGCCCCAGCATTTT. This gives the protein CASSLDRANQPQHF.

The rearrangement uses TRBV28 and TRBJ1-5; a possible D gene is TRBD1 (6 bases). Trimming took off 6 bases at V and 7 bases at J, with 16 bases between the two ends. The CDR3 loop spans 14 amino acids. Germline assignment: CDR1 MDHEN and CDR2 SYDVKM. The CDR3 reads CASRGGGTGQPQHF. The DNA of the CDR3 is TGTGCCAGCAGAGGGGGGGGAACGGGGCAGCCCCAGCATTTT.

The chain couples TRBV29-1 to TRBJ1-1, with D hard to call. V was trimmed by 4 bases and J by 6 bases, leaving 18 bases between them. The germline gives CDR1 SQVTM, CDR2 ANQGSEA. This CDR3 has 14 residues. DNA for the CDR3: TGCAGCGTTGGAAGGTTGAATCAGGTATCTGAAGCTTTCTTT. This gives the protein CSVGRLNQVSEAFF.

This sequence joins TRBV10-3 and TRBJ1-3; possible D gene TRBD1, 5 bases. Trimming removed 2 bases from V and 2 bases from J, with 7 bases in between. The CDR3 has 14 amino acids. The V gene's germline CDR1 is ENHRY and CDR2 SYGVKD. The CDR3 coding sequence is TGTGCCATCAGTGAGGCAGGGCCTGGAAACACCATATATTTT. Translation gives CAISEAGPGNTIYF.

The gene calls are TRBV27 and TRBJ2-1; TRBD2 matches 10 bases. This CDR3 is built from 15 residues. After removal of 2 bases from V and 2 bases from J, the junction contained 0 bases not matched to a gene. Germline assignment: CDR1 MNHEY and CDR2 SMNVEV (reference sequence). The CDR3 sequence: CASSLLAGAYNEQFF. The CDR3 coding sequence is TGTGCCAGCAGTTTACTAGCGGGAGCCTACAATGAGCAGTTCTTC.

The CDR3 DNA sequence: TGCGCCAGCAGCTGGGCGACAGGGCCAAATGAGCAGTTCTTC. Its translation is CASSWATGPNEQFF. V usage is TRBV5-1 and J usage is TRBJ2-1; 7 bases map to TRBD1. Trimming at V came to 3 bases and at J to 7 bases, leaving 7 bases not matched to a gene. This CDR3 is 14 amino acids long. CDR1 and CDR2 from the germline V gene are SGHRS and YFSETQ.

The chain combines TRBV28 with TRBJ1-4; weak D call: TRBD1 (6 bases). V lost 4 bases and J 4 bases, leaving 10 bases between the germline ends. The length of the CDR3 is 14 residues. The germline CDR1 and CDR2 sequences are MDHEN and SYDVKM. The DNA for the CDR3 is TGTGCCAGCAGTTCAGGGGTCCTTAATGAAAAACTGTTTTTT. This sequence encodes CASSSGVLNEKLFF.

This chain joins TRBV19 and TRBJ2-2; D remains ambiguous. Trimming took off 3 bases at V and 1 base at J, with 9 bases between the two ends. The CDR3 runs 15 residues. Germline V gene sequence: CDR1 LNHDA, CDR2 SQIVND (reference sequence). CDR3 in amino acids: CASSIRVGNTGELFF. The CDR3 nucleotides read TGTGCCAGTAGTATCCGGGTAGGGAACACCGGGGAGCTGTTTTTT.

The chain carries TRBV27 and TRBJ2-5; 9 nucleotides align to TRBD1. Germline CDR1 is MNHEY and CDR2 is SMNVEV (reference sequence). The CDR3 totals 14 residues. After removal of 6 bases from V and 1 base from J, the junction contained 3 bases not matched to a gene. CDR3 bases: TGTGCCAGCAGGCCGACAGGGGGCCAAGAGACCCAGTACTTC. This codes for CASRPTGGQETQYF.

The chain couples TRBV7-2 to TRBJ2-7; D is possibly TRBD1 (6 bases). Trimming took 4 bases from V and 0 from J, leaving 13 bases between them. Looked up from germline, CDR1 is SGHTA and CDR2 is FQGNSA. The CDR3 loop spans 15 amino acids. Here the CDR3 reads CASSSQGGNSYEQYF. The CDR3 nucleotides are TGTGCCAGCAGCTCCCAAGGGGGTAACTCCTACGAGCAGTACTTC.

The gene calls are TRBV7-9 and TRBJ1-4; 9 bases map to TRBD1. V was pared by 5 bases and J by 5 bases, with 9 bases of the junction left unmatched. The CDR3 covers 16 residues. Germline assignment: CDR1 SEHNR and CDR2 FQNEAQ (reference sequence). CDR3 DNA: TGTGCCAGCAGCCAAAGGGTAGGGACAGGGAATGAAAAACTGTTTTTT. It codes for CASSQRVGTGNEKLFF.

The rearrangement links TRBV28 to TRBJ2-1; 8 bases align to TRBD1. Germline trimming cut 5 bases from V and 7 bases from J; bases unmatched to any gene: 4. The CDR3 extends over 13 amino acids. The germline V gene encodes CDR1 MDHEN and CDR2 SYDVKM. The CDR3 DNA reads TGTGCCAGCAGTGGGGGACAGGAGAATGAGCAGTTCTTC. Amino acids: CASSGGQENEQFF.

This chain links TRBV28 with TRBJ2-7, with a weak D call TRBD1 (6 bases). Per germline, CDR1 MDHEN and CDR2 SYDVKM. The CDR3 length is 14 residues. Between the trimmed V and J ends, which lost 8 bases and 0 bases, there was a span of 14 bases. The CDR3 protein is CASLPRGYSYEQYF. The CDR3 bases are TGTGCCAGCTTACCCAGGGGATACTCCTACGAGCAGTACTTC. Using reference TRBV28 and TRBJ2-7 for the parts outside the CDR3, the full variable domain is DVKVTQSSRYLVKRTGEKVFLECVQDMDHENMFWYRQDPGLGLRLIYFSYDVKMKEKGDIPEGYSVSREKKERFSLILESASTNQTSMYLCASLPRGYSYEQYFGPGTRLTVT.

Comments on this clone: It may be a read error: a sequence one base away is much more abundant. V is TRBV7-9 and J is TRBJ1-1; TRBD1 matches at 7 bases. The V gene end was trimmed by 4 bases and the J gene end by 4 bases; junction bases not matched to a gene: 0. The CDR3 has 12 amino acids. Germline V lookup: CDR1 SEHNR, CDR2 FQNEAQ (reference sequence). The CDR3 is CASSSGGTEAFF. In nucleotides, the CDR3 is TGTGCCAGCAGCTCAGGGGGCACTGAAGCTTTCTTT.

CDR3 protein: CASSERDRGTDTQYF. CDR3 coding DNA: TGCGCCAGCAGTGAAAGGGACAGGGGGACAGATACGCAGTATTTT. The chain combines TRBV10-2 with TRBJ2-3, with 11 bases aligning to TRBD1. The J segment lost 3 bases and the V segment lost 3 bases, leaving 2 bases of the junction unmatched. Germline-derived CDR1 and CDR2 are WSHSY and SAAADI. CDR3 length: 15 amino acids.

This clone has a handful of counts. V usage is TRBV28 and J usage is TRBJ2-3; 10 nucleotides line up with TRBD2. With 1 base clipped from V and 3 bases from J, the junction kept 7 bases outside the gene matches. CDR1 MDHEN and CDR2 SYDVKM come from the germline V gene. This CDR3 is built from 17 residues. In nucleotides, the CDR3 is TGTGCCAGCAGTTTATCAGCGACTAGCGGGCTTACAGATACGCAGTATTTT. Amino acids: CASSLSATSGLTDTQYF.